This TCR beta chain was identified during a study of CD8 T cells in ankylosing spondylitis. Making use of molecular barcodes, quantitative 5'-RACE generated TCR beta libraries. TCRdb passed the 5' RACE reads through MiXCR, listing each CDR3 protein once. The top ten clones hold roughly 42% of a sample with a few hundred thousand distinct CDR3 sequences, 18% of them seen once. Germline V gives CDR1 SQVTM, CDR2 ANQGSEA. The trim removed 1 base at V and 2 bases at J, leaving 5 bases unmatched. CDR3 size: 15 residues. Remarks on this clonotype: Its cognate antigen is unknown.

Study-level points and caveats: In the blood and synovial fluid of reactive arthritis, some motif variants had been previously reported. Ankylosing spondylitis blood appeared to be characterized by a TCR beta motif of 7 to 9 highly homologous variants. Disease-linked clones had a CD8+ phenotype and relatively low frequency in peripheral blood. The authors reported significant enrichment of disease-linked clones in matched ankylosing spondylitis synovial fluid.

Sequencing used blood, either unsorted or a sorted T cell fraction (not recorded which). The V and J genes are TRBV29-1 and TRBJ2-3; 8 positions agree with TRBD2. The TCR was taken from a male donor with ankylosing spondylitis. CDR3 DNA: TGCAGCGTTGAAGGTGGACTAGCAGCCACAGATACGCAGTATTTT. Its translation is CSVEGGLAATDTQYF.